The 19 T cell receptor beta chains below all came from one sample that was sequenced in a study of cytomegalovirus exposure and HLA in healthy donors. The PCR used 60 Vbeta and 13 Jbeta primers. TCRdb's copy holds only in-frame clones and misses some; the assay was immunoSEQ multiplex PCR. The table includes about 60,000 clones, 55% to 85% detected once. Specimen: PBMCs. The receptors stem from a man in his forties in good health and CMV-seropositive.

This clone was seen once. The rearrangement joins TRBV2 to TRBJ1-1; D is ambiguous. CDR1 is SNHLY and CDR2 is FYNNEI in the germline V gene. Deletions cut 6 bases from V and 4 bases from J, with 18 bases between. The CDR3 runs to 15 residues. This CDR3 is CASSPQAGTGTEAFF. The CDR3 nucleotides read TGTGCCAGCAGCCCCCAAGCTGGAACGGGCACTGAAGCTTTCTTT.

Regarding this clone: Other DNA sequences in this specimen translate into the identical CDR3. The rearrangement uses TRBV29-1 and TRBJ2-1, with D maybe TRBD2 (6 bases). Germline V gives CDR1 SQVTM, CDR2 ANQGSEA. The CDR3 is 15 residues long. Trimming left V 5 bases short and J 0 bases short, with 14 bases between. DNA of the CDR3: TGCAGCGTTTCCGGAGGGTCCAGCTCCTACAATGAGCAGTTCTTC. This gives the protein CSVSGGSSSYNEQFF.

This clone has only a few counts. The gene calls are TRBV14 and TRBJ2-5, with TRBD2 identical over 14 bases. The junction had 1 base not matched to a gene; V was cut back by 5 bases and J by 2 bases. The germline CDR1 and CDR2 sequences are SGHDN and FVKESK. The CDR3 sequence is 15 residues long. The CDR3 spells CASSWTSGGQETQYF. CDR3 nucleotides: TGTGCCAGCAGCTGGACTAGCGGGGGGCAAGAGACCCAGTACTTC. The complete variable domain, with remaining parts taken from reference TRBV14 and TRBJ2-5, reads EAGVTQFPSHSVIEKGQTVTLRCDPISGHDNLYWYRRVMGKEIKFLLHFVKESKQDESGMPNNRFLAERTGGTYSTLKVQPAELEDSGVYFCASSWTSGGQETQYFGPGTRLLVL.

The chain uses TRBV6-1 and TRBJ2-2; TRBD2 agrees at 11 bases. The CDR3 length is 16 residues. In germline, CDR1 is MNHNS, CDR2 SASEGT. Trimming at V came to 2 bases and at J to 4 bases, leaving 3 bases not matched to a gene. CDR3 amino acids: CASSERLAGFTGELFF. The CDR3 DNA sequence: TGTGCCAGCAGTGAACGACTAGCGGGGTTCACCGGGGAGCTGTTTTTT.

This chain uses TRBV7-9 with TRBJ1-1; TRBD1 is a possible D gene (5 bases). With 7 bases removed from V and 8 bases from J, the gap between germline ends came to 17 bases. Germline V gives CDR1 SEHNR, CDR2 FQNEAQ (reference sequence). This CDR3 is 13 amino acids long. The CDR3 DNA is TGTGCCAGCACTGAAGGGACTCCGGGCGAAGCTTTCTTT. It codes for CASTEGTPGEAFF.

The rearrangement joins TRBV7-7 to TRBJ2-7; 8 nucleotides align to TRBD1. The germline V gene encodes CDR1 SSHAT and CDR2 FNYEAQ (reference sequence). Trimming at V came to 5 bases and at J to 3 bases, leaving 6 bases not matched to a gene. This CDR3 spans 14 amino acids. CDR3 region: CASSVGQGYYEQYF. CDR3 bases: TGTGCCAGCAGCGTAGGACAGGGTTACTACGAGCAGTACTTC.

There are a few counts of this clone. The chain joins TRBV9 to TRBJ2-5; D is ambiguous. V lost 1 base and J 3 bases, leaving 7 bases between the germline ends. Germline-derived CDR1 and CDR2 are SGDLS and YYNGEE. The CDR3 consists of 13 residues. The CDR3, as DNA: TGTGCCAGCAGCGTACACAGTAAAGAGACCCAGTACTTC. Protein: CASSVHSKETQYF.

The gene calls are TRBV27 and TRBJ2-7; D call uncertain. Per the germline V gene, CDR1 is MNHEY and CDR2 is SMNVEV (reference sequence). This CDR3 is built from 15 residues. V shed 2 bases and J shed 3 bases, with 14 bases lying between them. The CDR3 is CASSLTDNPLYEQYF. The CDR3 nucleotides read TGTGCCAGCAGTTTAACAGATAACCCCCTCTACGAGCAGTACTTC.

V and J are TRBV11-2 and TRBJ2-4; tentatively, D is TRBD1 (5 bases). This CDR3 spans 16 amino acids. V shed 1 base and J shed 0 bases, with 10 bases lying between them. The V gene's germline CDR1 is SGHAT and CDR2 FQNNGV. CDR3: CASSLAGLLAKNIQYF. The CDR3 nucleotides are TGTGCCAGCAGCTTAGCAGGGCTTCTAGCCAAAAACATTCAGTACTTC.

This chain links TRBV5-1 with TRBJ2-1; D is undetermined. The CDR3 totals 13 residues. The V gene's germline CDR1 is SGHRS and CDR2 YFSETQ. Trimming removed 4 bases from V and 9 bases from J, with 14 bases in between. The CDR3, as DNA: TGCGCCAGCAGCCCTGACTCCAGCTCTGAGCAGTTCTTC. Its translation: CASSPDSSSEQFF.

The CDR3 protein is CASSLTRTTEAFF. In DNA form, the CDR3 reads TGTGCCAGCAGCTTAACGAGAACCACGGAAGCTTTCTTT. The chain is built from TRBV7-2 and TRBJ1-1; D call uncertain. This CDR3 is built from 13 residues. The germline V gene encodes CDR1 SGHTA and CDR2 FQGNSA. V was pared by 2 bases and J by 8 bases, with 12 bases between.

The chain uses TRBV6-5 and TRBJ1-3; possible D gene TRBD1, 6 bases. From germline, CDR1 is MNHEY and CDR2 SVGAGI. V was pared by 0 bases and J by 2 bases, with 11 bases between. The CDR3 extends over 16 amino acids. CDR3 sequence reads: CASSYSFRGTGNTIYF. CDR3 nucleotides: TGTGCCAGCAGTTACTCGTTCAGGGGTACTGGAAACACCATATATTTT.

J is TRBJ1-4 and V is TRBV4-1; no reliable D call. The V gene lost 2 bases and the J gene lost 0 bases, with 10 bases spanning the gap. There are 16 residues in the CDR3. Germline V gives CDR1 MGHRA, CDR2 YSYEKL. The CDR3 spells CASSQYPTTTNEKLFF. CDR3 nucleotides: TGCGCCAGCAGCCAATATCCGACAACAACTAATGAAAAACTGTTTTTT.

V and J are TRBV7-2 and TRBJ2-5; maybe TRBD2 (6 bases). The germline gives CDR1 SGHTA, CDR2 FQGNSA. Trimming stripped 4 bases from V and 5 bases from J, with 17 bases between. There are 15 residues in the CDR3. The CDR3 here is CASSYNKGSGETQYF. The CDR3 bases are TGTGCCAGCAGCTACAATAAGGGCAGCGGGGAGACCCAGTACTTC.

The CDR3 loop is CASSPGTDTQYF. CDR3 DNA: TGTGCCAGCTCGCCGGGGACAGATACGCAGTATTTT. The chain couples TRBV18 to TRBJ2-3; possibly TRBD2 for D (5 bases). Per the germline V gene, CDR1 is KGHSH and CDR2 is LQKENI. V dropped 6 bases and J dropped 3 bases, with 7 bases sitting between them. The CDR3 is 12 residues long.

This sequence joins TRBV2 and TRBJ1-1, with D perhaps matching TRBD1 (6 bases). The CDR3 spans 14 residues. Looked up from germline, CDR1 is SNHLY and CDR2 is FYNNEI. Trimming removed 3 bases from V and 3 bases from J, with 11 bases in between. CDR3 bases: TGTGCCAGCAGTGAGTTTGGGGGCGACACTGAAGCTTTCTTT. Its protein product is CASSEFGGDTEAFF.

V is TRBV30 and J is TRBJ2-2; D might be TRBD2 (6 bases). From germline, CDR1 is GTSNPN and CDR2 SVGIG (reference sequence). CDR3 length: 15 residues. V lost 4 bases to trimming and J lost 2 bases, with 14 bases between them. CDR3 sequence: CAWMGGTLNTGELFF. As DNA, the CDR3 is TGTGCCTGGATGGGGGGAACCCTTAACACCGGGGAGCTGTTTTTT.

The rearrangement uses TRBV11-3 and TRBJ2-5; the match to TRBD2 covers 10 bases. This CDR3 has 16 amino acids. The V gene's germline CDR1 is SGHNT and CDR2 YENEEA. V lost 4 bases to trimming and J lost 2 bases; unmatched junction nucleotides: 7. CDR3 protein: CASSSGLANGQETQYF. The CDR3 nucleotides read TGTGCCAGCAGCTCGGGACTAGCGAACGGGCAAGAGACCCAGTACTTC.

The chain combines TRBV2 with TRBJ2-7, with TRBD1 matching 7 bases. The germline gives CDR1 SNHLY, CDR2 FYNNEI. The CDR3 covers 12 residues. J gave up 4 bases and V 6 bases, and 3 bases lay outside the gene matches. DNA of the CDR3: TGTGCCAGCAGATCACAGGGGTACGAGCAGTACTTC. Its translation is CASRSQGYEQYF. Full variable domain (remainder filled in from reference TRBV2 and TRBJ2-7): EPEVTQTPSHQVTQMGQEVILRCVPISNHLYFYWYRQILGQKVEFLVSFYNNEISEKSEIFDDQFSVERPDGSNFTLKIRSTKLEDSAMYFCASRSQGYEQYFGPGTRLTVT.